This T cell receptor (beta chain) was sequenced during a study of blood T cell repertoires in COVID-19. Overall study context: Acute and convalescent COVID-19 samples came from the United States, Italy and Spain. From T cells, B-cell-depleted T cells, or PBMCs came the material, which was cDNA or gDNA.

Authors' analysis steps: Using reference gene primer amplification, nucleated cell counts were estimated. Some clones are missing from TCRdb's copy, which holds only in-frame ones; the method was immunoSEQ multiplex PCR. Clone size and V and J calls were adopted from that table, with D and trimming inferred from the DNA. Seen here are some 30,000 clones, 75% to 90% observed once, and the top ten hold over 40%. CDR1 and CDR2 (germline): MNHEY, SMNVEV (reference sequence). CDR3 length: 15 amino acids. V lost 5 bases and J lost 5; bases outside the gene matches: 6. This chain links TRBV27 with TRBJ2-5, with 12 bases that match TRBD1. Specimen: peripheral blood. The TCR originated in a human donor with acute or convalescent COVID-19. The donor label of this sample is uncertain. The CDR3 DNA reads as TGTGCCAGCAGTCTTTCCGGGACAGGGGGCGAGACCCAGTACTTC. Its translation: CASSLSGTGGETQYF.